This T cell receptor beta chain was documented in a study of T cells after yellow fever vaccination. Study-level results: Just a small share of clonotypes turned up in the CD4 compartment as well as the CD8 compartment. Most primary-vaccination clones recurred post-booster (under 98% CD4, about 87% CD8).

5'RACE template switching produced TCR cDNA carrying a universal primer site and UMIs. TCRdb ran MiXCR on the 5' RACE reads and lists one entry per CDR3 protein. The sample holds hundreds of thousands of distinct CDR3 sequences, about 12% seen once. This clonotype was detected only a few times. As yet, its antigen is unknown. This CDR3 has 16 amino acids. CDR1 SGHRS and CDR2 YFSETQ come from the germline V gene. V lost 3 bases, J lost 3 bases, and 18 bases lay in between. The sample consisted of PBMCs, taken on the day of the yellow fever booster vaccination. The clonotype comes from a man younger than 45 who received the YFV17D yellow fever vaccine. The chain combines TRBV5-1 with TRBJ2-5; perhaps TRBD2 as D (6 bases). The CDR3, as DNA: TGCGCCAGCAGCTCCCGGCGGGGTAACGAGGAAGAGACCCAGTACTTC. It encodes CASSSRRGNEEETQYF.